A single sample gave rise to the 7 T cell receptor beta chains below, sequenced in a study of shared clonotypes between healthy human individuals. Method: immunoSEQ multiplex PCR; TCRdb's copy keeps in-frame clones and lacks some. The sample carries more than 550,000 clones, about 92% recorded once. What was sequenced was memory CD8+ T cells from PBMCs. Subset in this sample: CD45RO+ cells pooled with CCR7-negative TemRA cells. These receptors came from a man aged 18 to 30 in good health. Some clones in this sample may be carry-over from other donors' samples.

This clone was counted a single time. CDR3 residues: CASSFDPLAGGSDTQYF. CDR3 nucleotide sequence: TGTGCCAGCAGCTTCGACCCCCTAGCGGGAGGGTCGGATACGCAGTATTTT. V is TRBV2 and J is TRBJ2-3, with 12 bases identical to TRBD2. V trimming: 6 bases; J trimming: 6 bases; junction bases outside the gene matches: 13. The CDR3 is made up of 17 amino acids. The V gene's germline CDR1 is SNHLY and CDR2 FYNNEI.

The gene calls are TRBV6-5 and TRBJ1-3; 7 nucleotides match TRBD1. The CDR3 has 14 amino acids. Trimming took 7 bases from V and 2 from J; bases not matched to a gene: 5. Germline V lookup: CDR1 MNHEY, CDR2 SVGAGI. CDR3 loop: CASMTGTAGNTIYF. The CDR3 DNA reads TGTGCCAGCATGACCGGGACAGCTGGAAACACCATATATTTT.

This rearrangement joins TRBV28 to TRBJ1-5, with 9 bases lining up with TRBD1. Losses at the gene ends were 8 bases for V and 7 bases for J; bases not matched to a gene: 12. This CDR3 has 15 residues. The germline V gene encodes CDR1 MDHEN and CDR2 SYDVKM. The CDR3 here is CASGTGTGLKQPQHF. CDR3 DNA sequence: TGTGCCAGCGGAACCGGGACAGGGTTGAAACAGCCCCAGCATTTT.

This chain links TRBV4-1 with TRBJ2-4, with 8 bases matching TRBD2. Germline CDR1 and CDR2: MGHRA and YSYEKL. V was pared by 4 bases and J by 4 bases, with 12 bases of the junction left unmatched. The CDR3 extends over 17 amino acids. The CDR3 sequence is CASSPTALAVEKNIQYF. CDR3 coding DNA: TGCGCCAGCAGCCCAACGGCACTAGCGGTTGAGAAAAACATTCAGTACTTC.

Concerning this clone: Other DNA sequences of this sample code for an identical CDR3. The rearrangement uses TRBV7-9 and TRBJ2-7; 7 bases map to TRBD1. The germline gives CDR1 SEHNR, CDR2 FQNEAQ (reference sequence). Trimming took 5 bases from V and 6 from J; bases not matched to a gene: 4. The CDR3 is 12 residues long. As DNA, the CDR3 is TGTGCCAGCAGCGAAGACAGGGTCGAGCAGTACTTC. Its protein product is CASSEDRVEQYF.

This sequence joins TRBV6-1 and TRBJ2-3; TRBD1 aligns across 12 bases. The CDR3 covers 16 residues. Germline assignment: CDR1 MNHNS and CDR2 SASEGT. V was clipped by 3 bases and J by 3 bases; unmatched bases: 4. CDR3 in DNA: TGTGCCAGCAGTGATATGGGACAGGGGGCAACAGATACGCAGTATTTT. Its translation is CASSDMGQGATDTQYF.

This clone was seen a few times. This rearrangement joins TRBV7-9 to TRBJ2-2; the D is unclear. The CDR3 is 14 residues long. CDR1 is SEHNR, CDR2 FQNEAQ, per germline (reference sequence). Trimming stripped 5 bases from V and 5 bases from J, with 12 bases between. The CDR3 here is CASSLGAVTGELFF. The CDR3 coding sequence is TGTGCCAGCAGCCTAGGCGCAGTTACCGGGGAGCTGTTTTTT. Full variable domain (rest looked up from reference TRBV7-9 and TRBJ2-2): DTGVSQNPRHKITKRGQNVTFRCDPISEHNRLYWYRQTLGQGPEFLTYFQNEAQLEKSRLLSDRFSAERPKGSFSTLEIQRTEQGDSAMYLCASSLGAVTGELFFGEGSRLTVL.